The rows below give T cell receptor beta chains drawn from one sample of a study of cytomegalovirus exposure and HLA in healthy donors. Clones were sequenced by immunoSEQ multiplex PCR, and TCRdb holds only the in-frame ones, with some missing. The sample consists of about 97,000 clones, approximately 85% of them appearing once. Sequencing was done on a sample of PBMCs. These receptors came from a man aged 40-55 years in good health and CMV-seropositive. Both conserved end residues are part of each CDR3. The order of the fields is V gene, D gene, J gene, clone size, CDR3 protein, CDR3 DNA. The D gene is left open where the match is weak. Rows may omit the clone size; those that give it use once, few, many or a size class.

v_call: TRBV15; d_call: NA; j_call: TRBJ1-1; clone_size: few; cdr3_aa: CATSRDWDYEAFF; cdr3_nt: TGTGCCACCAGCAGAGATTGGGACTATGAAGCTTTCTTT
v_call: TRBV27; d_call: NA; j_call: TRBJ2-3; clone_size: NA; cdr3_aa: CASSLMAGMNTDTQYF; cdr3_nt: TGTGCCAGCAGTTTAATGGCGGGAATGAACACAGATACGCAGTATTTT
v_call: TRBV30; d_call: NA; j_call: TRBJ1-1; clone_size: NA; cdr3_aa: CAWSVLTEAFF; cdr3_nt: TGTGCCTGGAGTGTACTGACTGAAGCTTTCTTT
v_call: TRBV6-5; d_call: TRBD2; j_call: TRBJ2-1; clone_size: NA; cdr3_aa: CASSYSGLYNEQFF; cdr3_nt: TGTGCCAGCAGTTACTCGGGACTATACAATGAGCAGTTCTTC
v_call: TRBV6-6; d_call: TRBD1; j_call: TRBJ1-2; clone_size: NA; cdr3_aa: CASSTGQGRNYGYTF; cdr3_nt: TGTGCCAGCAGCACAGGACAGGGGAGGAACTATGGCTACACCTTC
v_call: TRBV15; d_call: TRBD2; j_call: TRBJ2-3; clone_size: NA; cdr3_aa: CATSPGLAGLRMGDTQYF; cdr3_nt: TGTGCCACCAGCCCGGGACTAGCGGGACTCCGAATGGGAGATACGCAGTATTTT
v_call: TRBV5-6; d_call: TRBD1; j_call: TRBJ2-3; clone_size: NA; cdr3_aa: CASSLAGGRTDTQYF; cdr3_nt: TGTGCCAGCAGCTTGGCAGGGGGCCGTACAGATACGCAGTATTTT
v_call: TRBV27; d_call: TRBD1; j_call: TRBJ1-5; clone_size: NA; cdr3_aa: CASSLTGVGNQPQHF; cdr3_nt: TGTGCCAGCAGTTTAACAGGGGTGGGCAATCAGCCCCAGCATTTT
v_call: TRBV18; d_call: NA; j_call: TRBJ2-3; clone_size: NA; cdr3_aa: CASSLRSAGTDTQYF; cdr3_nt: TGTGCCAGCTCCCTCCGTAGCGCGGGCACAGATACGCAGTATTTT
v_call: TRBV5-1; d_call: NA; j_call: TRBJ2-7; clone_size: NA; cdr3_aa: CASSLGHLPKEQYF; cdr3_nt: TGCGCCAGCAGCTTGGGACACCTTCCTAAGGAGCAGTACTTC
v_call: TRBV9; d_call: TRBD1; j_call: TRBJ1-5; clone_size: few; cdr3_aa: CASSPGQGGRNQPQHF; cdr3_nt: TGTGCCAGCAGCCCCGGACAGGGAGGCCGCAATCAGCCCCAGCATTTT
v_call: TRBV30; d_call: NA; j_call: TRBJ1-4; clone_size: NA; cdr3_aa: CAYDRQTNEKLFF; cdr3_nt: TGTGCCTATGACAGACAAACTAATGAAAAACTGTTTTTT